This T cell receptor beta chain stems from a study of cytomegalovirus exposure and HLA in healthy donors. Germline V gene lookup returns CDR1 ENHRY and CDR2 SYGVKD. This CDR3 contains 16 residues. The V and J ends lost 0 bases and 0 bases, in that order; junction bases with no gene match: 0. The PCR employed 60 Vbeta primers together with 13 Jbeta primers. TCRdb's table, derived via immunoSEQ multiplex PCR, lists solely in-frame clones and lacks some. The sample holds some 110,000 clones. The source of this sequence is a man younger than 45 in good health and CMV-seronegative. The chain employs TRBV10-3 and TRBJ2-1; 9 nucleotides line up with TRBD2. The sample was PBMCs. CDR3 sequence reads: CAISESSGSSYNEQFF. The CDR3 DNA reads as TGTGCCATCAGTGAGTCTAGCGGGAGCTCCTACAATGAGCAGTTCTTC.